One and the same sample provided the 20 T cell receptor beta chains below, sequenced in a study of Ad26.COV2.S vaccination and SARS-CoV-2 variants. Treatment in this sample: roughly 20 received Ad26.COV2.S at low or high dose, single or two shots; roughly five received placebo; per-sample allocation not given. Following the first vaccine or placebo injection, samples were taken on day 63. Only in-frame clones appear in the TCRdb table, and some are missing; sequencing was by immunoSEQ multiplex PCR. Of 450,000 to 550,000 clones in the sample, nearly 90% are singletons; the top ten hold 2.5%. The sample here was peripheral blood, taken in a trial of Ad26.COV2.S vaccine versus placebo. The receptors were sampled from a person aged 18-60 years who received the Ad26.COV2.S COVID-19 vaccine or a placebo.

The chain recombines TRBV2 with TRBJ2-5, with 12 positions matching TRBD2. Germline V gene data show CDR1 as SNHLY and CDR2 as FYNNEI. Trimming cost V 9 bases and J 5 bases; bases outside gene matches: 10. The CDR3 consists of 15 residues. CDR3: CASNGLAGSGETQYF. The CDR3 DNA is TGTGCCAGTAACGGACTAGCGGGATCGGGTGAGACCCAGTACTTC.

V and J are TRBV5-1 and TRBJ2-3; 13 bases match TRBD2. CDR3 length: 18 amino acids. The germline V gene encodes CDR1 SGHRS and CDR2 YFSETQ. V was clipped by 4 bases and J by 6 bases; unmatched bases: 14. CDR3 sequence (DNA): TGCGCCAGCAGCACCGGACTAGCGGGGGACCTTAGGACGGATACGCAGTATTTT. Its translation is CASSTGLAGDLRTDTQYF.

The chain has TRBV7-2 and TRBJ2-3; 9 bases align to TRBD2. CDR1 and CDR2 from the germline V gene are SGHTA and FQGNSA. Trimming removed 5 bases from V and 3 bases from J; junction bases left unmatched: 6. The CDR3 loop spans 15 amino acids. The CDR3 nucleotides are TGTGCCAGCAGCACACGCGCGGGGGGGACAGATACGCAGTATTTT. Its translation: CASSTRAGGTDTQYF.

The V call is TRBV9, the J call TRBJ1-4; 9 bases are a match to TRBD1. This CDR3 has 16 residues. Trimming cost V 4 bases and J 10 bases; bases outside gene matches: 14. CDR1 is SGDLS, CDR2 YYNGEE, per germline. The CDR3 region is CASSPPGGTGLGKLFF. CDR3 nucleotide sequence: TGTGCCAGCAGCCCTCCGGGGGGGACAGGGCTTGGAAAACTGTTTTTT.

The V and J genes are TRBV5-1 and TRBJ2-2; a possible D gene is TRBD1 (6 bases). The CDR3 extends over 14 amino acids. With 4 bases removed from V and 7 bases from J, the gap between germline ends came to 14 bases. Germline loops: CDR1 SGHRS, CDR2 YFSETQ. CDR3 protein: CASSPSGVSGELFF. Here the CDR3 DNA reads TGCGCCAGCAGCCCCTCAGGGGTAAGCGGGGAGCTGTTTTTT.

This chain links TRBV7-3 with TRBJ2-2, with D possibly matching TRBD2 (6 bases). V was pared by 5 bases and J by 5 bases, with 15 bases between. Germline-derived CDR1 and CDR2 are SGHTA and FQGTGA. The CDR3 has 15 amino acids. The DNA of the CDR3 is TGTGCCAGCAGCCCGGTTGTCGGGGGTACCGGGGAGCTGTTTTTT. This encodes CASSPVVGGTGELFF.

V is TRBV27 and J is TRBJ1-2; 9 bases line up with TRBD1. The CDR3 covers 15 residues. Per germline, CDR1 MNHEY and CDR2 SMNVEV (reference sequence). V lost 5 bases and J lost 8; bases outside the gene matches: 12. This CDR3 is CASSPRRDRVGGYTF. CDR3 nucleotide sequence: TGTGCCAGCAGTCCCCGCCGGGACAGGGTCGGCGGCTACACCTTC.

V gene TRBV6-5 combines with J gene TRBJ1-6, with D perhaps matching TRBD1 (6 bases). This CDR3 has 16 residues. Germline assignment: CDR1 MNHEY and CDR2 SVGAGI. V was trimmed by 0 bases and J by 8 bases, leaving 14 bases between them. CDR3 bases: TGTGCCAGCAGTTACTCGAGGGGCAGGGGCCATTCACCCCTCCACTTT. Translating it yields CASSYSRGRGHSPLHF.

The V and J genes are TRBV4-3 and TRBJ2-3; D ambiguous. With 0 bases removed from V and 4 bases from J, the gap between germline ends came to 5 bases. Germline V gene sequence: CDR1 LGHNA, CDR2 YSLEER. The CDR3 loop spans 13 amino acids. CDR3: CASSQDLADTQYF. In nucleotides, the CDR3 is TGCGCCAGCAGCCAAGATCTTGCAGATACGCAGTATTTT.

In this sample, this clone turned up a few times. The chain couples TRBV18 to TRBJ1-1; D remains ambiguous. Germline lookup yields CDR1 KGHSH and CDR2 LQKENI. The CDR3 has 13 residues. V shed 1 base and J shed 11 bases, with 14 bases lying between them. CDR3 nucleotides: TGTGCCAGCTCACCACTAGACACCCTAGGTGCTTTCTTT. Amino acids: CASSPLDTLGAFF.

The rearrangement links TRBV7-6 to TRBJ2-3; 10 bases line up with TRBD2. Germline assignment: CDR1 SGHVS and CDR2 FNYEAQ. The ends lost 5 bases at V and 0 bases at J; junction bases unmatched: 8. The CDR3 totals 17 residues. This CDR3 is CASSPMIAGGSTDTQYF. DNA of the CDR3: TGTGCCAGCAGCCCCATGATAGCGGGAGGCAGCACAGATACGCAGTATTTT.

This chain joins TRBV24-1 and TRBJ2-5, with 7 bases matching TRBD1. The CDR3 consists of 13 residues. Looked up from germline, CDR1 is KGHDR and CDR2 is SFDVKD. J lost 2 bases, V lost 6 bases, and 2 bases had no gene match. The CDR3 DNA is TGTGCCACCAGTAAGGGACAGCAAGAGACCCAGTACTTC. Translated: CATSKGQQETQYF.

The table lists this clone with a count of one. V usage is TRBV9 and J usage is TRBJ2-1; D is ambiguous. The CDR3 contains 13 residues. The V end lost 3 bases, the J end lost 7 bases, and 11 bases lay between the germline ends. CDR1 SGDLS and CDR2 YYNGEE come from the germline V gene. The CDR3 nucleotides are TGTGCCAGCAGCGGACCGGCCGGGAATGAGCAGTTCTTC. As protein: CASSGPAGNEQFF. Looking up the rest from reference TRBV9 and TRBJ2-1 gives the full variable domain: DSGVTQTPKHLITATGQRVTLRCSPRSGDLSVYWYQQSLDQGLQFLIQYYNGEERAKGNILERFSAQQFPDLHSELNLSSLELGDSALYFCASSGPAGNEQFFGPGTRLTVL.

This sequence joins TRBV30 and TRBJ2-5; no reliable D call. Germline V lookup: CDR1 GTSNPN, CDR2 SVGIG (reference sequence). Deletions cut 0 bases from V and 1 base from J, with 6 bases between. The CDR3 consists of 13 residues. CDR3 amino acids: CAWSVGPQETQYF. In nucleotides, the CDR3 is TGTGCCTGGAGTGTAGGACCCCAAGAGACCCAGTACTTC.

This clone was counted between two and nine times. CDR3 DNA: TGTGCCAGCAGCTTTACTAGCGGTGAAGGTGAGACCCAGTACTTC. Protein sequence: CASSFTSGEGETQYF. The chain carries TRBV7-9 and TRBJ2-5; TRBD2 aligns across 8 bases. The CDR3 length is 15 residues. V shed 3 bases, J shed 5 bases, and the junction held 8 bases outside the gene matches. Germline CDR1 reads SEHNR; CDR2 reads FQNEAQ (reference sequence). Full variable domain (rest looked up from reference TRBV7-9 and TRBJ2-5): DTGVSQNPRHKITKRGQNVTFRCDPISEHNRLYWYRQTLGQGPEFLTYFQNEAQLEKSRLLSDRFSAERPKGSFSTLEIQRTEQGDSAMYLCASSFTSGEGETQYFGPGTRLLVL.

The chain recombines TRBV4-3 with TRBJ1-2; D gene uncertain. V lost 0 bases and J lost 7, with 18 bases in between. Germline V gene data show CDR1 as LGHNA and CDR2 as YSLEER. The CDR3 spans 16 residues. CDR3 nucleotide sequence: TGCGCCAGCAGCCAAGATCTGGAGGGAGTGACTATTGGCTACACCTTC. Translating gives CASSQDLEGVTIGYTF.

This rearrangement joins TRBV4-2 to TRBJ1-4, with D possibly TRBD1 on 6 matching bases. CDR1 is LGHNA, CDR2 YNFKEQ, per germline. The V end lost 1 base, the J end lost 7 bases, and 16 bases lay between the germline ends. The CDR3 contains 16 residues. This CDR3 is CASSQARGGGGEKLFF. The CDR3 DNA is TGTGCCAGCAGCCAAGCTAGAGGGGGGGGAGGTGAAAAACTGTTTTTT.

The rearrangement links TRBV19 to TRBJ2-5, with a tentative D call TRBD1 (5 bases). This CDR3 comprises 13 residues. Per germline, CDR1 LNHDA and CDR2 SQIVND (reference sequence). The germline V and J ends were trimmed by 3 bases and 2 bases, with 7 bases remaining between them. Here the CDR3 DNA reads TGTGCCAGTAGTATCTCAGGGCAAGAGACCCAGTACTTC. Translating it yields CASSISGQETQYF.

J is TRBJ2-7 and V is TRBV10-3, with 9 bases identical to TRBD1. J was trimmed by 1 base and V by 10 bases; bases with no gene match: 14. This CDR3 comprises 16 residues. From germline, CDR1 is ENHRY and CDR2 SYGVKD. The CDR3 DNA reads TGTGCCAACTCGGAGGGGGCCGGGACAGGGTCCTACGAGCAGTACTTC. As protein: CANSEGAGTGSYEQYF.

The chain's CDR3 is CASSSGGGVAYNEQFF. The CDR3 DNA reads as TGTGCCAGCAGTTCCGGGGGTGGAGTTGCCTACAATGAGCAGTTCTTC. The chain employs TRBV28 and TRBJ2-1; possibly TRBD2 for D (6 bases). From germline, CDR1 is MDHEN and CDR2 SYDVKM. The germline V and J ends were trimmed by 4 bases and 2 bases, with 15 bases remaining between them. The CDR3 is made up of 16 amino acids.